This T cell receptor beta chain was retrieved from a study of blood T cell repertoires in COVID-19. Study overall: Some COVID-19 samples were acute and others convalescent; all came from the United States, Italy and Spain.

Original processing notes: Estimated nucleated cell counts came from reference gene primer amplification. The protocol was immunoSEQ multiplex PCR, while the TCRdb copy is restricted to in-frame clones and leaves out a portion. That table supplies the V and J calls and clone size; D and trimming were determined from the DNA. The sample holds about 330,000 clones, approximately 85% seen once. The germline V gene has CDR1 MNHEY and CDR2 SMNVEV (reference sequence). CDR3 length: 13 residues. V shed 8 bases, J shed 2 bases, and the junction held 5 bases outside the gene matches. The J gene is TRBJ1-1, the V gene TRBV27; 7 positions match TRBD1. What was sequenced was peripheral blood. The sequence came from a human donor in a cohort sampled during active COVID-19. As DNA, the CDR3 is TGTGCCAGCGGAGGACAGGCCAACACTGAAGCTTTCTTT. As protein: CASGGQANTEAFF.